These 18 T cell receptor beta chains were sequenced from one sample in a study of glioma-infiltrating T cells. Using RNA template, CDR3s of TCR alpha and beta were amplified with iRepertoire arm-PCR. TCRdb redid the calling of the multiplex PCR reads with MiXCR, one entry per CDR3 protein. The sample consists of about 140,000 distinct CDR3 sequences, about two fifths of them appearing once. The sequencing sample was made of glioma tissue, nonneoplastic brain tissue, or PBMCs (not recorded which). These TCRs come from a human donor with low-grade glioma or glioblastoma, undergoing nonglioma brain surgery, or in good health (not recorded which).

V and J are TRBV3-1 and TRBJ2-7, with D perhaps TRBD2 (5 bases). In germline, CDR1 is LGHDT, CDR2 YNNKEL (reference sequence). This CDR3 region has 15 residues. The ends were cut back, 4 bases at V and 6 bases at J, with 19 bases in the middle. The CDR3 reads CASSRTRTSWGEQYF. The DNA for the CDR3 is TGTGCCAGCAGCCGAACCCGGACTTCTTGGGGCGAGCAGTACTTC.

This sequence joins TRBV6-1 and TRBJ1-2; 9 nucleotides line up with TRBD1. The junction had 12 bases not matched to a gene; V was cut back by 6 bases and J by 7 bases. This CDR3 contains 15 residues. CDR1 MNHNS and CDR2 SASEGT come from the germline V gene. The CDR3 loop reads CASRTTPDRGGGYTF. In DNA form, the CDR3 reads TGTGCCAGCAGGACGACCCCGGACAGGGGAGGTGGCTACACCTTC.

This chain links TRBV12-3 or TRBV12-4 with TRBJ2-3; 12 bases line up with TRBD2. With 4 bases clipped from V and 3 bases from J, the junction kept 5 bases outside the gene matches. The CDR3 contains 16 residues. The CDR3 region has the DNA TGTGCCAGCAGTTCTAGCGGGAGGGCCGATACAGATACGCAGTATTTT. Translated, it gives CASSSSGRADTDTQYF.

There are a few counts of this clonotype. This chain uses TRBV6-1 with TRBJ2-7; 9 bases map to TRBD1. The J segment lost 6 bases and the V segment lost 6 bases, leaving 9 bases of the junction unmatched. The CDR3 has 14 residues. From germline, CDR1 is MNHNS and CDR2 SASEGT. CDR3 coding DNA: TGTGCCAGCAGCTCATCCACAGGGGGCCCCGAGCAGTACTTC. This gives the protein CASSSSTGGPEQYF.

In regard to this clonotype: The conserved final phenylalanine or tryptophan is absent from the CDR3, which likely points to a read error. This chain's CDR3 is CASRIQGDTEAFS. The CDR3 coding sequence is TGTGCCAGCAGGATACAGGGGGATACTGAAGCTTTCTCT. V is TRBV6-1 and J is TRBJ1-1; 8 positions match TRBD1. J was trimmed by 5 bases and V by 6 bases; bases with no gene match: 5. The CDR3 is made up of 13 amino acids. In germline, CDR1 is MNHNS, CDR2 SASEGT.

The rearrangement links TRBV25-1 to TRBJ1-1; 7 nucleotides match TRBD1. Germline values: CDR1 MGHDK, CDR2 SYGVNS. The CDR3 has 13 residues. V dropped 5 bases and J dropped 3; count of bases not matched to a gene: 3. The DNA for the CDR3 is TGTGCCAGCAGTAATACAGGGGACACTGAAGCTTTCTTT. Residues: CASSNTGDTEAFF.

In this sample, this clonotype turned up a few times. The chain employs TRBV6-6 and TRBJ1-1; D is uncertain. The germline CDR1 and CDR2 sequences are MNHNY and SVGAGI (reference sequence). The CDR3 loop spans 13 amino acids. V lost 2 bases and J lost 4, with 8 bases in between. Written as DNA, the CDR3 is TGTGCCAGCAGTTACCAGGTCCTCACTGAAGCTTTCTTT. Its translation: CASSYQVLTEAFF.

The CDR3 is CASSFLGGVRETQYF. In DNA, the CDR3 is TGTGCCAGCAGTTTCCTAGGGGGGGTCCGAGAGACCCAGTACTTC. V is TRBV12-3 or TRBV12-4 and J is TRBJ2-5, with D tentatively TRBD2 (7 bases). The CDR3 has 15 amino acids. V was trimmed by 3 bases and J by 4 bases, leaving 15 bases between them.

This clonotype appeared a few times. V gene TRBV20-1 combines with J gene TRBJ1-5, with 7 bases lining up with TRBD1. Trimming cost V 6 bases and J 7 bases; bases outside gene matches: 15. This CDR3 has 15 residues. Germline CDR1 and CDR2: DFQATT and SNEGSKA (reference sequence). As DNA, the CDR3 is TGCAGTGCAAATAGGGGATGGGACAGTAAACAGCCCCAGCATTTT. The encoded protein is CSANRGWDSKQPQHF.

This clonotype was counted a few times. The chain uses TRBV12-3 or TRBV12-4 and TRBJ2-1; unclear D gene. Trimming cost V 5 bases and J 7 bases, with 12 bases left between them. This CDR3 comprises 13 residues. The CDR3 nucleotides read TGTGCCAGCAGTCTAAACCGGGCAAATGAGCAGTTCTTC. It is translated as CASSLNRANEQFF.

The chain combines TRBV20-1 with TRBJ2-3; the match to TRBD2 covers 8 bases. V lost 5 bases, J lost 3 bases, and 7 bases stayed unmatched. This CDR3 contains 14 residues. Germline V gene sequence: CDR1 DFQATT, CDR2 SNEGSKA (reference sequence). Here the CDR3 DNA reads TGCAGTGCTTTGGGGACTAGTGGAACAGATACGCAGTATTTT. Translation: CSALGTSGTDTQYF.

CDR3 DNA: TGTGCCAGCAGTTTATATGCGGGAGCTGGCTACACCTTC. Its translation: CASSLYAGAGYTF. The V and J genes are TRBV28 and TRBJ1-2; D not certain. V gave up 1 base and J gave up 7 bases, with 10 bases separating them. This CDR3 spans 13 amino acids. Germline V gene data show CDR1 as MDHEN and CDR2 as SYDVKM.

The chain couples TRBV27 to TRBJ2-1; TRBD2 matches 8 bases. The CDR3 extends over 14 amino acids. V lost 5 bases to trimming and J lost 10 bases; unmatched junction nucleotides: 10. Germline CDR1 is MNHEY and CDR2 is SMNVEV (reference sequence). This CDR3 is CASSPRGGREEQFF. The CDR3 DNA follows: TGTGCCAGCAGTCCACGGGGGGGCCGGGAGGAGCAGTTCTTC.

The CDR3 sequence is CSAIASGPGNEQFF. CDR3 coding DNA: TGCAGTGCTATAGCTAGCGGGCCGGGTAATGAGCAGTTCTTC. V and J are TRBV20-1 and TRBJ2-1; 8 bases match TRBD2. CDR3 length equals 14 residues. J was trimmed by 7 bases and V by 4 bases; bases with no gene match: 9. Germline V gene sequence: CDR1 DFQATT, CDR2 SNEGSKA (reference sequence).

The chain recombines TRBV4-1 with TRBJ1-2; 8 bases agree with TRBD1. This CDR3 spans 15 amino acids. Germline CDR1 is MGHRA and CDR2 is YSYEKL. With 0 bases clipped from V and 5 bases from J, the junction kept 5 bases outside the gene matches. The chain's CDR3 is CASSQDSGQGYGYTF. CDR3 sequence (DNA): TGCGCCAGCAGCCAAGACTCAGGACAGGGTTATGGCTACACCTTC.

This clonotype showed up just once. The chain is built from TRBV7-2 and TRBJ1-5; TRBD1 matches 9 bases. The J segment lost 4 bases and the V segment lost 5 bases, leaving 6 bases of the junction unmatched. CDR3 length: 15 residues. Germline CDR1 reads SGHTA; CDR2 reads FQGNSA. As DNA, the CDR3 is TGTGCCAGCAGCCTTCTCGGGACAGGGAATCAGCCCCAGCATTTT. Amino acid sequence: CASSLLGTGNQPQHF.

The chain couples TRBV12-5 to TRBJ1-5; possible D gene TRBD1, 5 bases. The germline gives CDR1 LGHNT, CDR2 FRNRAP. V lost 0 bases and J lost 1, with 16 bases in between. CDR3 length: 18 amino acids. The CDR3 here is CASGLVRVVGHSNQPQHF. As DNA, the CDR3 is TGTGCTAGTGGTTTGGTACGTGTTGTCGGACACAGCAATCAGCCCCAGCATTTT.

This clonotype was counted only a few times. The chain links TRBV4-3 to TRBJ1-5, with a possible D match to TRBD1 (5 bases). The CDR3 runs to 15 residues. Germline CDR1 and CDR2: LGHNA and YSLEER. V was shortened by 3 bases and J by 0 bases, with 9 bases between the two germline ends. CDR3 sequence (DNA): TGCGCCAGCAGCCACGACAGTAATAGCAATCAGCCCCAGCATTTT. It codes for CASSHDSNSNQPQHF.